The sequence of this T cell receptor (beta chain) was determined in a study of shared clonotypes between healthy human individuals. Study-level findings and limits: Clonotype sharing among donors, it was expected, would be affected by sequencing depth. Sorted-subset sequencing was shown by rarefaction to be incomplete despite large depth. Non-shared clonotypes were found to have lower generation probabilities than the clonotypes that were shared by all four of the sorted-subset donors.

The CDR3 extends over 15 amino acids. The V end was cut by 4 bases, the J end by 2 bases, with 13 bases between. The germline V gene has CDR1 SGHDN and CDR2 FVKESK. As to this clone: The antigen is undetermined.

CD45RA+ naive and CD45RA-negative memory subsets were separated from CD4+ cells. The repertoire was sequenced with immunoSEQ multiplex PCR; TCRdb's copy has only in-frame clones and lacks some. The data contain more than 2,000,000 clones, over 90% of them singletons. This receptor was identified in a man between 18 and 29 years old in good health. Some clones in this sample may be carry-over from other donors' samples. The chain uses TRBV14 and TRBJ2-3; the D gene is possibly TRBD1 (6 bases). The sample was naive CD4+ T cells from PBMCs. Subset meaning: CD45RA+ positively selected. CDR3 coding DNA: TGTGCCAGCAGCCGGGACACCTTATTCACAGATACGCAGTATTTT. This encodes CASSRDTLFTDTQYF.